This T cell receptor (beta chain) emerged from a study of post-analysis software for immune sequencing data. Study-wide context: Clinical courses comprised relapsing-remitting, secondary progressive and progressive-relapsing multiple sclerosis. Findings and caveats of the study: Strong co-clustering by F measure linked samples that shared a preparation batch. In multiple sclerosis, normalized Chao1 diversity was significantly below that of controls. The five TRBV segments detected at higher frequency in patients than in controls included TRBV5-6, TRBV5-1 and TRBV20-1.

Germline assignment: CDR1 ENHRY and CDR2 SYGVKD. The CDR3 has 15 residues. Turning to this clonotype: Antigen unknown. The junction departs from germline at one end; a sequencing error may be responsible.

Unique-molecular-identifier-tagged TCR beta cDNA libraries were used. With roughly 1 to 11 million T cells as the source, 500,000 to 650,000 cDNA molecules resulted. TCRdb called the PCR reads again in MiXCR, with one record for every CDR3 protein. The repertoire holds around 500,000 distinct CDR3 sequences, with around a third as singletons. This receptor was obtained from a girl younger than 18 with multiple sclerosis. V gene TRBV10-3 combines with J gene TRBJ1-2, with 11 bases that match TRBD1. The sample comprised blood. CDR3 bases: TGTGCCATCAGGCCCGGGACAGGGGGAACTTATGACTACACCTTC. Translation gives CAIRPGTGGTYDYTF.